One and the same sample provided the 5 T cell receptor beta chains below, sequenced in a study of cytomegalovirus exposure and HLA in healthy donors. Both 60 Vbeta primers and 13 Jbeta primers went into the PCR. Clones were read by immunoSEQ multiplex PCR, and TCRdb kept only the in-frame ones, dropping some. The sample has 150,000 or so clones. The sequenced sample was PBMCs. These receptors all stem from a man aged 30-40 years in good health and CMV-seronegative.

This rearrangement joins TRBV4-3 to TRBJ2-1; 11 bases match TRBD2. Germline CDR1 and CDR2: LGHNA and YSLEER. The CDR3 extends over 20 amino acids. Trimming cost V 0 bases and J 0 bases; bases outside gene matches: 10. CDR3 coding DNA: TGCGCCAGCAGCCAAGACCCCTCGACTAGCGGGGATAGCTCCTACAATGAGCAGTTCTTC. Protein: CASSQDPSTSGDSSYNEQFF.

The chain is built from TRBV21-1 and TRBJ2-6; no DNA check was done on the table's D call, TRBD1. TRBV21-1 corresponds to a pseudogene. The CDR3 runs 17 residues. The CDR3 DNA sequence: TGTGCCAGCAGCAATTGGGACAGGGGGCCTGGGGCCAGCGTCCTGACTTTC. Its protein is CASSNWDRGPGASVLTF.

J is TRBJ2-7 and V is TRBV28; D perhaps matches TRBD1 (5 bases). This CDR3 is 12 amino acids long. Germline-derived CDR1 and CDR2 are MDHEN and SYDVKM. V lost 5 bases and J lost 2, with 7 bases in between. CDR3 sequence reads: CASSRQTYEQYF. The CDR3 coding sequence is TGTGCCAGCAGTAGACAGACCTACGAGCAGTACTTC.

This rearrangement joins TRBV7-2 to TRBJ1-2; D ambiguous. This CDR3 contains 16 residues. The V and J ends lost 4 bases and 6 bases respectively, with 21 bases between them. Germline assignment: CDR1 SGHTA and CDR2 FQGNSA. The CDR3 here is CASSSHGVLQRNGYTF. The CDR3 DNA reads as TGTGCCAGCAGCTCCCACGGGGTCCTTCAAAGGAATGGCTACACCTTC.

The chain has TRBV28 and TRBJ1-3, with D maybe TRBD1 (5 bases). V gave up 2 bases and J gave up 2 bases, with 16 bases separating them. The germline CDR1 and CDR2 sequences are MDHEN and SYDVKM. CDR3 length: 17 residues. This chain's CDR3 is CASSLRSGLGAGNTIYF. The CDR3 DNA reads as TGTGCCAGCAGTTTACGGTCCGGGTTAGGGGCTGGAAACACCATATATTTT.